This entry lists 24 T cell receptor beta chains sequenced from one sample in a study of T-cell reconstitution after alpha-beta-depleted transplantation in children (dated by TCRdb to the mid-2010s). To prepare the library, PCR was applied. The sequencing machine was an Illumina HiSeq 2500. To normalize quantification of the TCRbeta repertoire, the TCR libraries were built with molecular barcoding that relied on unique molecular identifiers. The raw public reads went through TCRdb reprocessing: fastp at Q25, MiXCR clone calling, in-frame beta chains kept. All rows with the same CDR3 protein become a single entry with the most common DNA and genes. This sample holds fewer than 1 million distinct CDR3 sequences; around 15% were observed only once. In total, the top ten clones hold roughly 4.8% of the sample. Sample treatment or condition, as interpreted from the label and publication: allogeneic hematopoietic cell transplantation with graft depleted of TCRalphabeta T cells and CD19 B cells.

Material: PBMCs, mostly from graft donor cells, obtained 360 days after TCRalphabeta/CD19-depleted stem cell transplant. The receptors derive from a male patient between 5 and 17 years old who had a stem cell transplant for acute lymphoblastic leukemia, so the T cells may come from the graft donor.

CDR3 sequence reads: CASSLLESGTQYF. The CDR3 nucleotides are TGTGCCAGCAGTTTACTGGAGTCGGGTACGCAGTATTTT. The chain employs TRBV28 and TRBJ2-3; unclear D gene. The CDR3 is 13 amino acids. The ends were cut back, 2 bases at V and 8 bases at J, with 11 bases in the middle. Germline values: CDR1 MDHEN, CDR2 SYDVKM.

This clonotype was recorded a few times. The chain couples TRBV7-9 to TRBJ1-1; D unresolved. CDR1 is SEHNR, CDR2 FQNEAQ, per germline (reference sequence). This CDR3 has 14 residues. V was trimmed by 6 bases and J by 5 bases, leaving 16 bases between them. As DNA, the CDR3 is TGTGCCAGCAGGCAGAGTGGACCGGGGACTGAAGCTTTCTTT. Its protein product is CASRQSGPGTEAFF.

This clonotype turned up a few times. The chain uses TRBV25-1 and TRBJ2-2; 7 positions agree with TRBD2. The CDR3 sequence is 16 residues long. In germline, CDR1 is MGHDK, CDR2 SYGVNS. Germline trimming cut 3 bases from V and 3 bases from J; bases unmatched to any gene: 7. CDR3 nucleotides: TGTGCCAGCAGTGAGGGAGGGTTCGGTTACACCGGGGAGCTGTTTTTT. Amino acids: CASSEGGFGYTGELFF.

There are a few counts of this clonotype. V gene TRBV7-3 combines with J gene TRBJ2-2; TRBD2 might be the D (6 bases). The CDR3 contains 21 residues. Looked up from germline, CDR1 is SGHTA and CDR2 is FQGTGA. The V gene lost 5 bases and the J gene lost 4 bases, with 32 bases spanning the gap. This CDR3 reads CASSPRLRTYPELAGTGELFF. In DNA, the CDR3 is TGTGCCAGCAGCCCGCGGTTACGAACTTATCCGGAACTAGCAGGCACCGGGGAGCTGTTTTTT.

This clonotype was observed at least ten times. V usage is TRBV12-3 or TRBV12-4 and J usage is TRBJ2-3, with D perhaps assigned TRBD1 or TRBD2 (5 bases each). The CDR3 consists of 15 residues. Trimming pared 8 bases from V and 2 bases from J, leaving 17 bases between. DNA for the CDR3: TGTGCCAGCCGAGGGGCTTGGAGTCTCACAGATACGCAGTATTTT. Translated: CASRGAWSLTDTQYF.

The chain links TRBV6-5 to TRBJ2-1, with 7 bases that match TRBD2. The CDR3 loop spans 14 amino acids. The V gene's germline CDR1 is MNHEY and CDR2 SVGAGI. The CDR3 DNA reads TGTGCTGGGGGGGGGTCCAGCTCCTACAATGAGCAGTTCTTC. Translation gives CAGGGSSSYNEQFF.

This rearrangement joins TRBV20-1 to TRBJ2-1, with D uncertain. The CDR3 is made up of 14 amino acids. Germline lookup yields CDR1 DFQATT and CDR2 SNEGSKA (reference sequence). The V gene lost 5 bases and the J gene lost 10 bases, with 21 bases spanning the gap. This chain's CDR3 is CSARPLTPSWEQFF. CDR3 coding DNA: TGCAGTGCTCGACCCCTTACCCCTTCCTGGGAGCAGTTCTTC.

This clonotype was counted only a few times. The rearrangement uses TRBV10-2 and TRBJ2-7, with 11 bases fitting TRBD2. The CDR3 runs 15 residues. J gave up 0 bases and V 8 bases, and 6 bases lay outside the gene matches. Germline lookup yields CDR1 WSHSY and CDR2 SAAADI. Here the CDR3 reads CASLGLAERSYEQYF. In DNA form, the CDR3 reads TGCGCCAGCTTGGGACTAGCGGAGCGCTCCTACGAGCAGTACTTC.

This clonotype occurred a few times. J is TRBJ2-2 and V is TRBV20-1, with D perhaps TRBD2 (5 bases). V was pared by 6 bases and J by 3 bases, with 17 bases between. The CDR3 is made up of 15 amino acids. Germline V CDR1 and CDR2: DFQATT, SNEGSKA (reference sequence). CDR3 protein: CSATDLLGYTGELFF. The CDR3 region has the DNA TGCAGTGCAACGGACTTGTTAGGTTACACCGGGGAGCTGTTTTTT.

V is TRBV4-1 and J is TRBJ2-5, with D perhaps TRBD2 (6 bases). CDR1 and CDR2 from the germline V gene are MGHRA and YSYEKL. V was trimmed by 2 bases and J by 6 bases, leaving 10 bases between them. The CDR3 totals 13 residues. The CDR3 protein is CASSQPGRKTQYF. CDR3 bases: TGCGCCAGCAGCCAACCAGGGAGGAAGACCCAGTACTTC.

In its sample, this clonotype was seen many times. This chain connects TRBV5-1 to TRBJ2-3, with a weak D call TRBD2 (6 bases). This CDR3 comprises 15 residues. CDR1 and CDR2 from the germline V gene are SGHRS and YFSETQ. V shed 2 bases and J shed 0 bases, with 10 bases lying between them. The CDR3 DNA follows: TGCGCCAGCAGCTTTTCCGGGACTAGCACAGATACGCAGTATTTT. As protein: CASSFSGTSTDTQYF.

At least ten counts were recorded for this clonotype. The chain uses TRBV29-1 and TRBJ2-2; TRBD2 might be the D (5 bases). The CDR3 length is 14 residues. With 3 bases removed from V and 5 bases from J, the gap between germline ends came to 13 bases. The germline V gene has CDR1 SQVTM and CDR2 ANQGSEA. This CDR3 reads CSVDGGRSTGELFF. The CDR3 nucleotides are TGCAGCGTTGATGGTGGGAGATCTACCGGGGAGCTGTTTTTT.

J is TRBJ1-6 and V is TRBV4-1; D call uncertain. CDR1 MGHRA and CDR2 YSYEKL come from the germline V gene. Trimming took 5 bases from V and 8 from J, leaving 10 bases between them. The CDR3 spans 13 residues. Here the CDR3 DNA reads TGCGCCAGCAGCTCAGACCCCGATTCACCCCTCCACTTT. Protein sequence: CASSSDPDSPLHF.

This chain uses TRBV10-3 with TRBJ2-5; D assignment may be TRBD1 or TRBD2 (5 bases each). CDR1 and CDR2 (germline): ENHRY, SYGVKD. The V and J ends lost 5 bases and 0 bases respectively, with 22 bases between them. The CDR3 consists of 18 residues. The CDR3 region is CAISSPSREYDHQETQYF. The CDR3, as DNA: TGTGCCATCAGTAGCCCCTCCAGGGAGTACGACCACCAAGAGACCCAGTACTTC.

This clonotype was counted only a few times. The genes are TRBV4-1 and TRBJ2-1, with D perhaps being TRBD1 or TRBD2 (6 bases each). The V end lost 0 bases, the J end lost 5 bases, and 20 bases lay between the germline ends. Germline CDR1 and CDR2: MGHRA and YSYEKL. The CDR3 length is 18 residues. As DNA, the CDR3 is TGCGCCAGCAGCCAAGATTGGGGGAGGCAGGGGCTTAACAATGAGCAGTTCTTC. This gives the protein CASSQDWGRQGLNNEQFF.

This clonotype was recorded many times. The V gene is TRBV12-3 or TRBV12-4, the J gene TRBJ2-7; 8 bases align to TRBD1. The V gene end was trimmed by 1 base and the J gene end by 9 bases; junction bases not matched to a gene: 8. CDR3 size: 14 residues. The CDR3 region is CASSLGGQGLGQYF. The DNA of the CDR3 is TGTGCCAGCAGTTTAGGCGGACAGGGCCTGGGGCAGTACTTC.

The rearrangement uses TRBV20-1 and TRBJ2-1; D might be TRBD2 (6 bases). The CDR3 is 14 residues long. Germline V gene sequence: CDR1 DFQATT, CDR2 SNEGSKA (reference sequence). The germline V and J ends were trimmed by 4 bases and 6 bases, with 16 bases remaining between them. The CDR3 region is CSANWRAGVNEQFF. In DNA, the CDR3 is TGCAGTGCTAACTGGAGGGCCGGGGTCAATGAGCAGTTCTTC.

This clonotype was seen a handful of times. This chain connects TRBV11-2 to TRBJ2-7; 11 nucleotides align to TRBD2. Germline CDR1 and CDR2: SGHAT and FQNNGV. There are 19 residues in the CDR3. J gave up 3 bases and V 4 bases, and 17 bases lay outside the gene matches. The CDR3 DNA follows: TGTGCCAGCAGCTCGAGTCCTGGGGTAGCGGGAGGGCCGAGCTACGAGCAGTACTTC. Its protein is CASSSSPGVAGGPSYEQYF.

The chain couples TRBV18 to TRBJ2-7; maybe TRBD1 (5 bases). Germline V lookup: CDR1 KGHSH, CDR2 LQKENI. Trimming left V 3 bases short and J 3 bases short, with 15 bases between. The length of the CDR3 is 15 residues. The CDR3 DNA sequence: TGTGCCAGCTCACCGTTTCGAGACAGAGACTACGAGCAGTACTTC. Protein sequence: CASSPFRDRDYEQYF. The complete variable domain, with remaining parts taken from reference TRBV18 and TRBJ2-7, reads NAGVMQNPRHLVRRRGQEARLRCSPMKGHSHVYWYRQLPEEGLKFMVYLQKENIIDESGMPKERFSAEFPKEGPSILRIQQVVRGDSAAYFCASSPFRDRDYEQYFGPGTRLTVT.

This clonotype has a handful of counts. V is TRBV3-1 and J is TRBJ2-7, with TRBD2 identical over 10 bases. The germline gives CDR1 LGHDT, CDR2 YNNKEL (reference sequence). This CDR3 has 16 amino acids. V shed 0 bases and J 6 bases; nucleotides not matched to a gene: 8. The CDR3 DNA follows: TGTGCCAGCAGCCAAGATGTACTAGCGGGAATGGGCGAGCAGTACTTC. Translating gives CASSQDVLAGMGEQYF.

This chain links TRBV12-5 with TRBJ2-7, with no clear D. CDR3 length: 13 amino acids. Per germline, CDR1 LGHNT and CDR2 FRNRAP. Trimming cost V 3 bases and J 3 bases, with 9 bases left between them. Here the CDR3 reads CASGFHLDYEQYF. The CDR3, as DNA: TGTGCTAGTGGTTTCCATCTAGACTACGAGCAGTACTTC.

This clonotype was picked up many times. The rearrangement uses TRBV10-3 and TRBJ2-5, with unresolved D. The CDR3 spans 14 residues. V was shortened by 2 bases and J by 3 bases, with 10 bases between the two germline ends. Germline assignment: CDR1 ENHRY and CDR2 SYGVKD. The chain's CDR3 is CAISENDGKETQYF. The CDR3 nucleotides read TGTGCCATCAGTGAGAATGACGGAAAAGAGACCCAGTACTTC.

The chain carries TRBV4-1 and TRBJ2-7, with D hard to call. CDR3 length equals 13 residues. V was cut by 1 base and J by 3 bases, with 7 bases left in between. Germline CDR1 MGHRA, CDR2 YSYEKL. This chain's CDR3 is CASSQGQRYEQYF. CDR3 nucleotides: TGCGCCAGCAGCCAAGGTCAGCGCTACGAGCAGTACTTC.

This clonotype was seen a handful of times. The rearrangement links TRBV5-1 to TRBJ2-7, with D unclear. Germline CDR1 and CDR2: SGHRS and YFSETQ. This CDR3 region has 14 residues. Trimming removed 4 bases from V and 0 bases from J, with 11 bases in between. DNA of the CDR3: TGCGCCAGCAGCAGGACCTCCTACTCCTACGAGCAGTACTTC. Its protein product is CASSRTSYSYEQYF.